This section outlines one T cell receptor beta chain sequence together with its context. Its antigen is unidentified. Between the trimmed V and J ends, which lost 4 bases and 3 bases, there was a span of 11 bases. Germline CDR1 reads MNHEY; CDR2 reads SVGAGI. This CDR3 has 14 amino acids. This record comes from a study of T cell responses to AZD1222 COVID-19 vaccine. The table came from immunoSEQ multiplex PCR; TCRdb's copy has only in-frame clones and leaves some out. In the table there are about 85,000 clones, 90% of which are singletons. Study-wide points: Possibly, clonal diversity was underestimated; donors were largely white British and included more females. Nearly half of the spike-specific TCRs reportedly recognize variant regions that carry no mutations.

This TCR was sampled from an adult in good health. The sample here was peripheral blood, taken on day 0 of AZD1222 vaccination. The V call is TRBV6-5, the J call TRBJ2-3; D gene unclear. CDR3 amino acids: CASSFLPTTDTQYF. CDR3 bases: TGTGCCAGCAGTTTTTTACCAACGACAGATACGCAGTATTTT.